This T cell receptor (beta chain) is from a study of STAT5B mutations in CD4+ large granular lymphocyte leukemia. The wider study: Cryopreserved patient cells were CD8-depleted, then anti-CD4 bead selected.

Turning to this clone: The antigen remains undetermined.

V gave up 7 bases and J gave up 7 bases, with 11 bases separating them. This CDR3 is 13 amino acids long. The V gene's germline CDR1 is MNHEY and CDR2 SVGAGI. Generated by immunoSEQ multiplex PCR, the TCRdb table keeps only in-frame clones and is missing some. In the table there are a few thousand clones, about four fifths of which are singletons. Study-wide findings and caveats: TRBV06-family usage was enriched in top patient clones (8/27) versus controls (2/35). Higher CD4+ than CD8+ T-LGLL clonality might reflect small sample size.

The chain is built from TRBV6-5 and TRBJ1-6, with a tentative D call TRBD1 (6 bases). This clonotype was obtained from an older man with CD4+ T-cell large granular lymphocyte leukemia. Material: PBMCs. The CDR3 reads CASKQGSNSPLHF. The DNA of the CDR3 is TGTGCCAGCAAACAGGGTTCGAATTCACCCCTCCACTTT.